The clone carrying this T cell receptor beta chain was observed a single time. TCRdb's copy holds only in-frame clones and misses some; the assay was immunoSEQ multiplex PCR. The sample includes 2 million to 3 million clones, about 92% of them seen just once. The sample is drawn from a study of shared clonotypes between healthy human individuals. This CDR3 spans 13 amino acids. Trimming removed 5 bases from V and 4 bases from J, with 11 bases in between. The germline gives CDR1 LNHDA, CDR2 SQIVND (reference sequence). The material sequenced was naive CD4+ T cells sorted from blood. The sample's subset: CD45RA+ positively selected. V gene TRBV19 combines with J gene TRBJ1-1; the D gene is possibly TRBD1 (6 bases). The TCR was taken from a man younger than 35 in good health. The CDR3 nucleotides read TGTGCCAGTAGTCCTACAGGGTTCACTGAAGCTTTCTTT. Protein sequence: CASSPTGFTEAFF.